The 30 T cell receptor beta chains listed next were all sequenced from one sample in a study of PD-1 blockade in classical Hodgkin lymphoma. All the patients suffered relapse after autologous stem cell transplantation, and brentuximab vedotin exposure differed. The CD4+ T cells used were purified from thawed PBMCs through magnetic negative selection. Clones were sequenced by immunoSEQ multiplex PCR, and TCRdb holds only the in-frame ones, with some missing. This sample has 30,000 to 35,000 clones, with 90% found just once. Here the sequenced sample was CD4+ T cells from blood, taken at baseline. Receptors originate from a human donor with classical Hodgkin lymphoma.

The rearrangement uses TRBV7-9 and TRBJ1-1; D gene unclear. CDR3 size: 12 residues. V was shortened by 4 bases and J by 4 bases, with 7 bases between the two germline ends. Germline values: CDR1 SEHNR, CDR2 FQNEAQ (reference sequence). The CDR3 loop reads CASSWASTEAFF. The CDR3 region has the DNA TGTGCCAGCAGCTGGGCCTCCACTGAAGCTTTCTTT.

The chain employs TRBV14 and TRBJ2-7; D ambiguous. CDR3 size: 17 residues. Trimming removed 4 bases from V and 0 bases from J, with 19 bases in between. The V gene's germline CDR1 is SGHDN and CDR2 FVKESK. CDR3 sequence reads: CASSPPVGPSTSYEQYF. The CDR3, as DNA: TGTGCCAGCAGCCCCCCCGTGGGTCCCTCGACCTCCTACGAGCAGTACTTC.

V and J are TRBV10-3 and TRBJ2-7; D gene ambiguous. The CDR3 spans 12 residues. In germline, CDR1 is ENHRY, CDR2 SYGVKD. V was pared by 10 bases and J by 4 bases, with 14 bases between. The CDR3 reads CATGFSQYEQYF. The CDR3 DNA reads TGTGCCACAGGCTTTAGTCAATACGAGCAGTACTTC.

V is TRBV19 and J is TRBJ1-5; TRBD1 matches 7 bases. Trimming at V came to 4 bases and at J to 1 base, leaving 1 base not matched to a gene. This CDR3 comprises 14 residues. Germline V gene sequence: CDR1 LNHDA, CDR2 SQIVND (reference sequence). The CDR3 region is CASSTGGSNQPQHF. The CDR3 region has the DNA TGTGCCAGTAGTACAGGGGGAAGCAATCAGCCCCAGCATTTT.

This clone was detected only once. V is TRBV14 and J is TRBJ2-7, with 12 bases matching TRBD1. The CDR3 totals 16 residues. The germline V gene encodes CDR1 SGHDN and CDR2 FVKESK. With 4 bases clipped from V and 5 bases from J, the junction kept 9 bases outside the gene matches. CDR3 sequence (DNA): TGTGCCAGCAGCCTGAAGCCGGGACAGGGGGCAAACGAGCAGTACTTC. Its translation is CASSLKPGQGANEQYF.

The chain carries TRBV5-8 and TRBJ1-5, with D possibly matching TRBD1 (5 bases). This CDR3 region has 14 residues. The V end was cut by 2 bases, the J end by 1 base, with 7 bases between. Germline assignment: CDR1 SGHTS and CDR2 YDEGEE. The DNA for the CDR3 is TGTGCCAGCAGCTTAGGGGTAAGCAATCAGCCCCAGCATTTT. Its protein is CASSLGVSNQPQHF.

The chain carries TRBV6-6 and TRBJ1-1, with D possibly being TRBD1 (6 bases). CDR3 length: 14 amino acids. CDR1 is MNHNY and CDR2 is SVGAGI in the germline V gene (reference sequence). With 2 bases removed from V and 1 base from J, the gap between germline ends came to 8 bases. The CDR3 spells CASSYGQSNTEAFF. CDR3 nucleotides: TGTGCCAGCAGTTACGGACAGTCGAACACTGAAGCTTTCTTT.

The chain recombines TRBV6-5 with TRBJ1-3; D gene unclear. Germline-derived CDR1 and CDR2 are MNHEY and SVGAGI. V lost 2 bases, J lost 2 bases, and 4 bases lay in between. The CDR3 runs 13 residues. The CDR3 region has the DNA TGTGCCAGCAGTTACATTCCTGGAAACACCATATATTTT. It translates to CASSYIPGNTIYF.

V usage is TRBV13 and J usage is TRBJ2-1; 14 positions match TRBD2. Germline V gene sequence: CDR1 PRHDT, CDR2 FYEKMQ (reference sequence). This CDR3 spans 16 amino acids. The V and J ends lost 4 bases and 4 bases, in that order; junction bases with no gene match: 3. The CDR3 bases are TGTGCCAGCAGCTCTGGGACTAGCGGGAGTTACAATGAGCAGTTCTTC. This sequence encodes CASSSGTSGSYNEQFF.

The gene calls are TRBV6-5 and TRBJ2-7, with D uncertain. V lost 2 bases and J lost 0, with 5 bases in between. Looked up from germline, CDR1 is MNHEY and CDR2 is SVGAGI. This CDR3 has 13 residues. The CDR3 coding sequence is TGTGCCAGCAGTTACGGGGACTCCTACGAGCAGTACTTC. It is translated as CASSYGDSYEQYF.

The chain has TRBV9 and TRBJ2-5; D gene unclear. Germline values: CDR1 SGDLS, CDR2 YYNGEE. The CDR3 is 15 amino acids. Trimming pared 0 bases from V and 1 base from J, leaving 10 bases between. The CDR3 DNA follows: TGTGCCAGCAGCGTAGGTTGGGTCGCCCAAGAGACCCAGTACTTC. This encodes CASSVGWVAQETQYF.

As DNA, the CDR3 is TGTGCCAGTAGTATACCGGGACAGGGGACCTACGAGCAGTACTTC. Its protein is CASSIPGQGTYEQYF. The chain uses TRBV19 and TRBJ2-7; 10 nucleotides line up with TRBD1. The CDR3 extends over 15 amino acids. V lost 2 bases, J lost 2 bases, and 3 bases stayed unmatched. From germline, CDR1 is LNHDA and CDR2 SQIVND (reference sequence).

This clone was picked up a small number of times. The V and J genes are TRBV5-1 and TRBJ1-4, with D perhaps TRBD1 (5 bases). The CDR3 has 15 amino acids. V was cut by 0 bases and J by 3 bases, with 9 bases left in between. In germline, CDR1 is SGHRS, CDR2 YFSETQ. CDR3 sequence (DNA): TGCGCCAGCAGCTTGGTTGGGGGATCTAATGAAAAACTGTTTTTT. Protein: CASSLVGGSNEKLFF.

The chain couples TRBV4-1 to TRBJ2-3, with a possible D match to TRBD2 (6 bases). Germline V CDR1 and CDR2: MGHRA, YSYEKL. V gave up 3 bases and J gave up 2 bases, with 18 bases separating them. The CDR3 is 17 residues long. This chain's CDR3 is CASSHPRAGSATDTQYF. CDR3 nucleotides: TGCGCCAGCAGCCACCCCCGCGCCGGGAGCGCCACAGATACGCAGTATTTT.

V gene TRBV5-6 combines with J gene TRBJ2-7; D is ambiguous. The CDR3 loop spans 12 amino acids. The V end was cut by 3 bases, the J end by 1 base, with 5 bases between. CDR1 is SGHDT, CDR2 YYEEEE, per germline. This CDR3 is CASSSSSYEQYF. CDR3 DNA: TGTGCCAGCAGCTCCTCATCCTACGAGCAGTACTTC.

The chain combines TRBV19 with TRBJ2-2; possible D gene TRBD1, 6 bases. V dropped 3 bases and J dropped 2 bases, with 16 bases sitting between them. Germline assignment: CDR1 LNHDA and CDR2 SQIVND (reference sequence). The CDR3 spans 17 residues. The CDR3 is CASSIRGQTENTGELFF. CDR3 bases: TGTGCCAGTAGTATCCGAGGACAGACGGAAAACACCGGGGAGCTGTTTTTT.

This chain links TRBV18 with TRBJ1-2; perhaps TRBD1 as D (5 bases). From germline, CDR1 is KGHSH and CDR2 LQKENI. CDR3 length: 16 residues. Trimming took 4 bases from V and 1 from J, leaving 16 bases between them. In DNA form, the CDR3 reads TGTGCCAGCTCACGAACTAACAGGAGAAATAACTATGGCTACACCTTC. It encodes CASSRTNRRNNYGYTF.

This chain links TRBV15 with TRBJ1-1; unclear D gene. CDR3 length: 14 residues. Between the trimmed V and J ends, which lost 0 bases and 4 bases, there was a span of 9 bases. The germline V gene has CDR1 LNHNV and CDR2 YYDKDF (reference sequence). The CDR3 loop reads CATSRDLGSTEAFF. In DNA form, the CDR3 reads TGTGCCACCAGCAGAGATCTGGGGAGCACTGAAGCTTTCTTT.

The chain carries TRBV13 and TRBJ2-4; no clear D. Germline V lookup: CDR1 PRHDT, CDR2 FYEKMQ (reference sequence). There are 15 residues in the CDR3. The V end was cut by 5 bases, the J end by 0 bases, with 11 bases between. The CDR3 DNA follows: TGTGCCAGCAGCATGACTGTGCTAGCCAAAAACATTCAGTACTTC. Its translation is CASSMTVLAKNIQYF.

The chain recombines TRBV18 with TRBJ2-3, with D possibly called TRBD1 or TRBD2 (5 bases each). Germline CDR1 is KGHSH and CDR2 is LQKENI. V lost 2 bases and J lost 0, with 15 bases in between. The CDR3 covers 17 residues. For the CDR3, the DNA is TGTGCCAGCTCACCAGGGGCCAGCGGAGCGAGCACAGATACGCAGTATTTT. Protein: CASSPGASGASTDTQYF.

In DNA form, the CDR3 reads TGTGCCAGCAGGGGGACAGGGGCCAATCAGCCCCAGCATTTT. The encoded protein is CASRGTGANQPQHF. The chain is built from TRBV28 and TRBJ1-5, with 10 bases identical to TRBD1. The CDR3 totals 14 residues. CDR1 is MDHEN, CDR2 SYDVKM, per germline. The junction had 2 bases not matched to a gene; V was cut back by 6 bases and J by 3 bases.

V usage is TRBV7-9 and J usage is TRBJ1-4, with no clear D. Per germline, CDR1 SEHNR and CDR2 FQNEAQ (reference sequence). The CDR3 sequence is 15 residues long. V was cut by 3 bases and J by 7 bases, with 15 bases left in between. The CDR3 bases are TGTGCCAGCAGCTTCAAGAGACTGAAGGGTGAAAAACTGTTTTTT. It encodes CASSFKRLKGEKLFF.

The chain joins TRBV5-1 to TRBJ2-7; the match to TRBD1 covers 7 bases. Germline loops: CDR1 SGHRS, CDR2 YFSETQ. This CDR3 is 13 amino acids long. The J segment lost 2 bases and the V segment lost 5 bases, leaving 4 bases of the junction unmatched. In DNA form, the CDR3 reads TGCGCCAGCAGACCAGGACAGGCCTACGAGCAGTACTTC. Translation: CASRPGQAYEQYF.

The chain joins TRBV19 to TRBJ1-2, with TRBD1 matching 7 bases. The CDR3 covers 15 residues. Germline assignment: CDR1 LNHDA and CDR2 SQIVND (reference sequence). The V gene end was trimmed by 9 bases and the J gene end by 3 bases; junction bases not matched to a gene: 13. The CDR3 is CASSYLSGTDYGYTF. In nucleotides, the CDR3 is TGTGCCAGCTCATATCTCTCCGGGACAGACTATGGCTACACCTTC.

The chain carries TRBV28 and TRBJ2-5, with D perhaps matching TRBD2 (5 bases). Germline CDR1 MDHEN, CDR2 SYDVKM. The CDR3 spans 15 residues. Trimming took off 4 bases at V and 5 bases at J, with 17 bases between the two ends. CDR3 loop: CASSSRVSKSETQYF. The CDR3 coding sequence is TGTGCCAGCAGTTCGCGGGTGTCAAAATCGGAGACCCAGTACTTC.

This sequence joins TRBV21-1 and TRBJ2-3; the table assigns TRBD2, which was not confirmed against the DNA. TRBV21-1 is a listed pseudogene. This CDR3 comprises 16 residues. CDR3 loop: CASSKEKRGYTDTQYF. The DNA of the CDR3 is TGTGCCAGCAGCAAAGAAAAGCGGGGATACACAGATACGCAGTATTTT.

The chain links TRBV5-6 to TRBJ2-5; 9 positions agree with TRBD1. This CDR3 spans 14 amino acids. The germline V gene encodes CDR1 SGHDT and CDR2 YYEEEE. Losses at the gene ends were 1 base for V and 5 bases for J; bases not matched to a gene: 3. CDR3 nucleotide sequence: TGTGCCAGCAGCTTGTGGGACAGGGTTGAGACCCAGTACTTC. Amino acid sequence: CASSLWDRVETQYF.

The CDR3 coding sequence is TGTGCCAGCAGCTTAATAAACACCGGGGAGCTGTTTTTT. Translating it yields CASSLINTGELFF. The chain employs TRBV11-2 and TRBJ2-2; D is uncertain. V was cut by 2 bases and J by 2 bases, with 3 bases left in between. The CDR3 sequence is 13 residues long. Germline V gives CDR1 SGHAT, CDR2 FQNNGV. Full variable domain (rest looked up from reference TRBV11-2 and TRBJ2-2): EAGVAQSPRYKIIEKRQSVAFWCNPISGHATLYWYQQILGQGPKLLIQFQNNGVVDDSQLPKDRFSAERLKGVDSTLKIQPAKLEDSAVYLCASSLINTGELFFGEGSRLTVL.

The chain links TRBV28 to TRBJ2-2; no definite D call. The length of the CDR3 is 13 residues. The germline V gene has CDR1 MDHEN and CDR2 SYDVKM. With 5 bases removed from V and 6 bases from J, the gap between germline ends came to 10 bases. CDR3 sequence: CASSVYLAGELFF. The CDR3 region has the DNA TGTGCCAGCAGTGTCTATCTGGCCGGGGAGCTGTTTTTT. Using reference TRBV28 and TRBJ2-2 for the parts outside the CDR3, the full variable domain is DVKVTQSSRYLVKRTGEKVFLECVQDMDHENMFWYRQDPGLGLRLIYFSYDVKMKEKGDIPEGYSVSREKKERFSLILESASTNQTSMYLCASSVYLAGELFFGEGSRLTVL.

The chain carries TRBV9 and TRBJ2-1, with 9 bases lining up with TRBD2. V shed 0 bases and J 1 base; nucleotides not matched to a gene: 5. Germline values: CDR1 SGDLS, CDR2 YYNGEE. The length of the CDR3 is 17 residues. The CDR3 DNA reads as TGTGCCAGCAGCGTAGCTACTAGCGGGTTATCCTACAATGAGCAGTTCTTC. Protein: CASSVATSGLSYNEQFF.